This T cell receptor (beta chain) was identified during a study of identical twins. Each CDR3 protein is one row after TCRdb ran MiXCR on the 5' RACE reads. The sample has some 590,000 distinct CDR3 sequences, 9.5% to 10% seen once. Notes on the study in general: Monozygotic twin pairs showed more out-of-frame TCR alpha sharing than models estimated. While abundant cord blood beta clonotypes carried fewer insertions, memory repertoires showed no such pattern. The degree of excess twin sharing was weaker in beta out-of-frame sequences.

In regard to this clonotype: No antigen is known for it.

V shed 6 bases and J shed 5 bases, with 20 bases lying between them. The CDR3 runs 15 residues. The germline gives CDR1 SGHRS, CDR2 YFSETQ. These data also featured in a second study, about yellow fever vaccine responses in identical twins. That report notes: Twins' vaccine T cell responses reportedly seemed partly convergent and partly personalized.

The receptor comes from a woman aged 18-30 years in good health. The V gene is TRBV5-1, the J gene TRBJ2-5; either TRBD1 or TRBD2 may fit D (7 bases each). Source material: PBMCs. The CDR3 nucleotides are TGCGCCAGCACCCGGGACAGCGAGGGGGGGGAGACCCAGTACTTC. This encodes CASTRDSEGGETQYF.